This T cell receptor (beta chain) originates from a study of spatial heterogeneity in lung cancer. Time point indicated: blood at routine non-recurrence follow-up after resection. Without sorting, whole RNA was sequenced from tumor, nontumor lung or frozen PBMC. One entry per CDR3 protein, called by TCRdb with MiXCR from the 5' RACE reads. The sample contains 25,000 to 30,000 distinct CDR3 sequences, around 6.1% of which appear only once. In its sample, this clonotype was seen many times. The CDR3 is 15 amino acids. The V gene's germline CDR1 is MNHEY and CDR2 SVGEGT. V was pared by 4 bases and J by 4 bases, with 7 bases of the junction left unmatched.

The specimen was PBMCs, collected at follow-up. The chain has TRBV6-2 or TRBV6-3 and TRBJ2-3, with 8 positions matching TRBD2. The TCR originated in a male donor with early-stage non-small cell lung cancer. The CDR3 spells CASSFQAGVSDTQYF. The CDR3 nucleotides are TGTGCCAGCAGTTTTCAAGCGGGAGTCTCAGATACGCAGTATTTT.